The clone carrying this TCR beta chain was recorded only once. The repertoire was sequenced with immunoSEQ multiplex PCR; TCRdb's copy has only in-frame clones and lacks some. The sample carries 700,000 or so clones, 70% to 90% recorded once. There are 13 residues in the CDR3. Germline CDR1 is LGHNA and CDR2 is YSLEER. Deletions cut 4 bases from V and 5 bases from J, with 10 bases between. This entry is derived from a study of shared T cell receptors in the human thymus. The same sample was also used in a study of human thymus T cells. That source adds: From resections taken during corrective heart surgery, the thymus tissue was obtained. There appeared to be biased usage of V and J genes in thymic and blood repertoires. Overlap was high between thymic repertoires from unrelated individuals, as reported in related research.

This receptor was identified in a girl less than two years old with a congenital heart defect. The chain has TRBV4-3 and TRBJ2-3, with D possibly matching TRBD2 (5 bases). The specimen sequenced was thymocytes. The CDR3 loop is CASSRSRGDTQYF. CDR3 nucleotides: TGCGCCAGCAGCCGTAGCCGGGGAGATACGCAGTATTTT.